This T cell receptor (beta chain) was observed in a study of shared clonotypes between healthy human individuals. Study background: Researchers drew samples from a couple of women and a few men aged 18 to 49.

Study results and caveats: The expectation was that sequencing depth would affect clonotype sharing among donors. Represented diversity, genetic and exposure-history alike, was limited by few donors.

As originally analysed: ImmunoSEQ only sent back junction sequences with no quality scores, so filtering was done differently. Produced via immunoSEQ multiplex PCR; TCRdb's table is partial and in-frame only. That table supplies the V and J calls and clone size; D and trimming were determined from the DNA. The sample contains approximately 600,000 clones, approximately 95% of which appear only once. Positively selected for CCR7, the CD45RO-negative cells used as naive CD8 cells excluded terminally differentiated effector memory CD45RA+ cells. Worth noting for this clone: No antigen is known for it.

V was cut by 1 base and J by 1 base, with 14 bases left in between. The CDR3 consists of 16 residues. Germline CDR1 and CDR2: MNHEY and SMNVEV (reference sequence). The sequenced material came from naive CD8+ T cells sorted from blood. The clonotype comes from a woman between 25 and 40 years old in good health. This sequence joins TRBV27 and TRBJ2-7; the D gene is possibly TRBD1 (5 bases). CDR3 coding DNA: TGTGCCAGCAGTTTATATTCAGGGCCGAGATCCTACGAGCAGTACTTC. Protein: CASSLYSGPRSYEQYF.